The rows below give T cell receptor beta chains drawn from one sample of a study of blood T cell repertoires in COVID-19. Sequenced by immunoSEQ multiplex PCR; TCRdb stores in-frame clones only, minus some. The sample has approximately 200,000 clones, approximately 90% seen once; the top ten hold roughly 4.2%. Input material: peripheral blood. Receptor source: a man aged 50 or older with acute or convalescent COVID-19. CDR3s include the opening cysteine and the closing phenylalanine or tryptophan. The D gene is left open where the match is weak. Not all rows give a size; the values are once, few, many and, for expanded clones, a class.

CASSQERDYEQYF	TGTGCCAGCAGCCAAGAGCGGGACTACGAGCAGTACTTC	TRBJ2-7	NA	TRBV3-1/TRBV3-2	NA
CASSLVSGTGSRNQPQHF	TGTGCCAGCAGCTTAGTATCCGGGACAGGGAGCAGGAATCAGCCCCAGCATTTT	TRBJ1-5	NA	TRBV5-8	TRBD1
CASSIDRSYEQYF	TGTGCCAGTAGTATAGACCGTTCTTACGAGCAGTACTTC	TRBJ2-7	NA	TRBV19	NA
CASQGSINTEAFF	TGTGCCAGCCAGGGGAGTATCAACACTGAAGCTTTCTTT	TRBJ1-1	NA	TRBV7-9	NA
CASSQGRNSYNEQFF	TGTGCCAGCAGCCAAGGGAGGAACTCCTACAATGAGCAGTTCTTC	TRBJ2-1	NA	TRBV14	NA
CASSPPLDRRNYGYTF	TGTGCCAGCAGTCCACCTCTGGACAGAAGAAACTATGGCTACACCTTC	TRBJ1-2	NA	TRBV6-6	NA
CASSGDREQPQHF	TGTGCCAGCAGTGGGGACAGGGAACAGCCCCAGCATTTT	TRBJ1-5	NA	TRBV2	TRBD1
CSVEKGQNNYGYTF	TGCAGCGTTGAAAAGGGACAGAATAACTATGGCTACACCTTC	TRBJ1-2	NA	TRBV29-1	TRBD1
CASIRPGLNTEAFF	TGTGCCAGCATCCGTCCAGGGTTGAACACTGAAGCTTTCTTT	TRBJ1-1	NA	TRBV25-1	NA
CASRKGATNEKLFF	TGTGCCTCCCGAAAAGGGGCCACTAATGAAAAACTGTTTTTT	TRBJ1-4	NA	TRBV6-1	NA
CASSGASGYKNTGELFF	TGCGCCAGCAGTGGGGCTAGCGGTTACAAGAACACCGGGGAGCTGTTTTTT	TRBJ2-2	NA	TRBV5-1	TRBD2
CASSIGRVAGFYNEQFF	TGTGCCAGTAGTATAGGTCGAGTAGCGGGGTTTTACAATGAGCAGTTCTTC	TRBJ2-1	NA	TRBV19	TRBD2
CASSLGSLYGYTF	TGTGCCAGCAGTTTGGGCAGTCTCTATGGCTACACCTTC	TRBJ1-2	NA	TRBV12-3/TRBV12-4	NA
CASSEVSGNTIYF	TGTGCCAGCTCGGAGGTGTCCGGAAACACCATATATTTT	TRBJ1-3	NA	TRBV6-5	NA
CASSSQGNQPQHF	TGCGCCAGCAGCTCACAGGGAAATCAGCCCCAGCATTTT	TRBJ1-5	NA	TRBV5-1	NA
CASSDTLNEKLFF	TGTGCCAGCTCGGACACCCTTAATGAAAAACTGTTTTTT	TRBJ1-4	few	TRBV18	NA
CASSYNGGAETQYF	TGTGCCAGCAGTTACAACGGGGGGGCCGAGACCCAGTACTTC	TRBJ2-5	NA	TRBV6-5	TRBD2
CASSAGLAEQFF	TGCGCCAGCAGCGCGGGACTCGCTGAGCAGTTCTTC	TRBJ2-1	NA	TRBV5-1	NA
CASKDGGLDTQYF	TGTGCCAGTAAGGACGGGGGGTTGGATACGCAGTATTTT	TRBJ2-3	NA	TRBV19	TRBD2
CASSPGTGAPYNSPLHF	TGTGCCAGCAGTCCCGGGACAGGGGCTCCCTATAATTCACCCCTCCACTTT	TRBJ1-6	NA	TRBV27	TRBD1
CASSLGQPMTGELFF	TGTGCCAGTAGTCTTGGACAGCCGATGACCGGGGAGCTGTTTTTT	TRBJ2-2	NA	TRBV19	NA
CASAARTNEKLFF	TGTGCCAGCGCGGCCAGAACTAATGAAAAACTGTTTTTT	TRBJ1-4	NA	TRBV3-1/TRBV3-2	NA
CASSPRQGAATEAFF	TGCGCCAGCAGCCCAAGACAGGGGGCTGCCACTGAAGCTTTCTTT	TRBJ1-1	NA	TRBV5-1	TRBD1
CASRLAGRPQETQYF	TGTGCCAGCAGGTTAGCGGGGCGTCCTCAAGAGACCCAGTACTTC	TRBJ2-5	NA	TRBV6-5	TRBD2
CASRDRQNTEAFF	TGTGCCAGCAGGGACAGGCAAAACACTGAAGCTTTCTTT	TRBJ1-1	NA	TRBV7-9	TRBD1
CASSLDRGGAFF	TGTGCCAGCAGCCTCGACCGAGGAGGAGCTTTCTTT	TRBJ1-1	NA	TRBV6-5	NA
CASRIYGGYTF	TGTGCCAGCAGGATTTACGGTGGCTACACCTTC	TRBJ1-2	NA	TRBV28	NA
CASSPFTGWHYGYTF	TGTGCCAGCTCACCATTCACAGGGTGGCACTATGGCTACACCTTC	TRBJ1-2	NA	TRBV18	NA
CASSEVGPNYGYTF	TGTGCCAGCAGTGAAGTGGGGCCTAACTATGGCTACACCTTC	TRBJ1-2	NA	TRBV2	NA
CASSIEAAGNTIYF	TGTGCCAGTAGTATCGAGGCAGCTGGAAACACCATATATTTT	TRBJ1-3	NA	TRBV19	NA
CASSPEVDGYTF	TGCGCCAGCAGCCCTGAGGTGGATGGCTACACCTTC	TRBJ1-2	NA	TRBV5-1	NA
CASSWAATNTEAFF	TGTGCCAGCAGTTGGGCCGCAACGAACACTGAAGCTTTCTTT	TRBJ1-1	NA	TRBV27	NA
CASSLTQGAGGYTF	TGCGCCAGCAGCTTAACACAGGGGGCCGGTGGCTACACCTTC	TRBJ1-2	once	TRBV5-1	TRBD1
CASSEDRGNYGYTF	TGTGCCAGCAGTGAGGACAGGGGTAACTATGGCTACACCTTC	TRBJ1-2	NA	TRBV2	TRBD1
CASSIDRQGLGSPLHF	TGTGCCAGTAGTATAGATCGGCAGGGTTTAGGCTCACCCCTCCACTTT	TRBJ1-6	NA	TRBV19	NA
CASRADRLNTEAFF	TGCGCCAGCAGAGCGGACAGACTGAACACTGAAGCTTTCTTT	TRBJ1-1	NA	TRBV10-2	NA
CATSRDTEAFF	TGTGCCACCAGCCGGGACACCGAAGCTTTCTTT	TRBJ1-1	once	TRBV15	NA
CASSLRSWNTGELFF	TGTGCCAGCAGCCTCCGGTCCTGGAACACCGGGGAGCTGTTTTTT	TRBJ2-2	NA	TRBV7-7	NA
CASSEGGQLNHNEQFF	TGCGCCAGCAGTGAAGGTGGACAGCTGAATCACAATGAGCAGTTCTTC	TRBJ2-1	few	TRBV10-1	NA
CASSIRRARQELSGYGYTF	TGTGCCAGTAGTATACGTAGGGCGCGACAGGAACTCTCTGGCTATGGCTACACCTTC	TRBJ1-2	NA	TRBV19	NA
CASSRTDGDSPLHF	TGTGCCAGCAGTCGGACAGATGGAGATTCACCCCTCCACTTT	TRBJ1-6	NA	TRBV27	NA
CASSEITGNNSPLHF	TGTGCCAGCAGTGAAATCACGGGTAATAATTCACCCCTCCACTTT	TRBJ1-6	NA	TRBV6-1	NA
CASSSRTSGGYEQYF	TGTGCCAGCAGCTCCCGGACTAGCGGGGGCTACGAGCAGTACTTC	TRBJ2-7	NA	TRBV5-4	TRBD2
CASSPPPRDSELGELFF	TGTGCCAGCAGCCCCCCCCCTCGGGACAGCGAGCTCGGGGAGCTGTTTTTT	TRBJ2-2	NA	TRBV7-6	TRBD1
CASSLGDIPNSPLHF	TGCGCCAGCAGCTTGGGCGACATCCCTAATTCACCCCTCCACTTT	TRBJ1-6	NA	TRBV5-1	NA
CASSRGQLDYGYTF	TGCGCCAGCAGCAGGGGACAGTTGGACTATGGCTACACCTTC	TRBJ1-2	NA	TRBV5-1	TRBD1
CASRPQTGVNYGYTF	TGTGCCAGCAGGCCGCAAACAGGGGTTAACTATGGCTACACCTTC	TRBJ1-2	NA	TRBV6-5	TRBD1
CASSKESTGANVLTF	TGTGCCAGCTCCAAAGAGTCTACTGGGGCCAACGTCCTGACTTTC	TRBJ2-6	NA	TRBV18	NA
CATRQDYEQYF	TGTGCCACCAGACAGGACTACGAGCAGTACTTC	TRBJ2-7	NA	TRBV6-5	NA
CASSSGRPYTEAFF	TGTGCCAGCAGCTCCGGCAGGCCGTACACTGAAGCTTTCTTT	TRBJ1-1	NA	TRBV7-3	NA
CASSVATGGAPEGYTF	TGTGCCAGCAGCGTAGCGACAGGGGGCGCCCCGGAGGGCTACACCTTC	TRBJ1-2	once	TRBV9	TRBD1
CASSSQGLGYTF	TGTGCCAGCAGCTCACAGGGTCTAGGCTACACCTTC	TRBJ1-2	once	TRBV7-9	NA
CASSTGLHEQFF	TGTGCCAGCAGCACGGGACTACATGAGCAGTTCTTC	TRBJ2-1	NA	TRBV6-5	TRBD2